This T cell receptor (beta chain) was sequenced for a study of cytomegalovirus exposure and HLA in healthy donors. Regarding the study as a whole: In a later analysis, the majority of CMV-associated beta chains seemingly showed HLA restriction.

With respect to this clone: Its antigen is not known.

The CDR3 is 13 amino acids. Trimming at V came to 6 bases and at J to 0 bases, leaving 2 bases not matched to a gene. Germline CDR1 and CDR2: MNHEY and SVGAGI. Both 60 Vbeta primers and 13 Jbeta primers went into the PCR. Sequencing was performed with immunoSEQ multiplex PCR; in TCRdb, only in-frame clones are kept and a portion is missing. The table shows around 190,000 clones, with around 79% occurring only once. The rearrangement uses TRBV6-5 and TRBJ2-7; 7 positions match TRBD1. The TCR originated in a woman aged 50 to 65 in good health and CMV-seronegative. The sample taken for sequencing was PBMCs. This CDR3 is CASRGTASYEQYF. The DNA of the CDR3 is TGTGCCAGCAGGGGGACAGCCTCCTACGAGCAGTACTTC.